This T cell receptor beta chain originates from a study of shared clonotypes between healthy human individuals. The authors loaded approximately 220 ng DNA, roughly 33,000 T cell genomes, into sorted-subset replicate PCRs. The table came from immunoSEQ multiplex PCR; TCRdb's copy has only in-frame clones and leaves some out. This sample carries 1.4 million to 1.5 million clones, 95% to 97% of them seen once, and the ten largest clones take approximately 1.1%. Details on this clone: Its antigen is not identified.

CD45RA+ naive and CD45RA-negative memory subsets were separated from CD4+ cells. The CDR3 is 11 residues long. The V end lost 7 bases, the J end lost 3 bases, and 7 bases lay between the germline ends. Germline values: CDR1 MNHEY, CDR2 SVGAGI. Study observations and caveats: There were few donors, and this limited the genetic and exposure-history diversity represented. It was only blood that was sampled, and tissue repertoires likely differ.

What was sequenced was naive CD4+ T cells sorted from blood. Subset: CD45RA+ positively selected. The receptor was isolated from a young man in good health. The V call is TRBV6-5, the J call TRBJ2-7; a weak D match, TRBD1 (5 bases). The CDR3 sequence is CASKDNYEQYF. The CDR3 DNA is TGTGCCAGCAAGGACAACTACGAGCAGTACTTC.